The subject of this entry is one T cell receptor (beta chain). The data were taken from a study of blood T cell repertoires in COVID-19. Study-wide context: The origin of the acute and convalescent COVID-19 samples was the United States, Italy and Spain.

Method: immunoSEQ multiplex PCR; TCRdb's copy keeps in-frame clones and lacks some. The data show 150,000 to 200,000 clones, approximately 89% seen once. Material: peripheral blood. The sequence came from a woman in her twenties or thirties with acute or convalescent COVID-19.

The CDR3 DNA follows: TGTGCCAGCAGCTTAGATTCGACAATCTACGAGCAGTACTTC. It translates to CASSLDSTIYEQYF. This chain connects TRBV11-3 to TRBJ2-7; D gene uncertain. V gave up 0 bases and J gave up 3 bases, with 9 bases separating them. The germline gives CDR1 SGHNT, CDR2 YENEEA. The CDR3 sequence is 14 residues long.